The clone carrying this TCR beta chain was recorded a few times. Its cognate antigen is unknown. These data are taken from a study of CD8 T cells in ankylosing spondylitis. Findings of the study overall: The authors found the disease-linked clones to be CD8+ and relatively rare in peripheral blood.

Making the TCR beta libraries involved quantitative 5'-RACE with molecular barcodes. TCRdb ran MiXCR on the 5' RACE reads and lists one entry per CDR3 protein. The sample lists roughly 180,000 distinct CDR3 sequences, 9.8% occurring once. The specimen sequenced was blood, either unsorted or a sorted T cell fraction (not recorded which). This clonotype originated in a female donor with ankylosing spondylitis or in good health (not recorded which).

Here the CDR3 reads CAWSSRDRLYEQYF. For the CDR3, the DNA is TGTGCCTGGAGTTCCCGGGACAGACTCTACGAGCAGTACTTC. This chain joins TRBV30 and TRBJ2-7, with 7 bases lining up with TRBD1. The junction had 7 bases not matched to a gene; V was cut back by 2 bases and J by 3 bases. The CDR3 loop spans 14 amino acids. The germline CDR1 and CDR2 sequences are GTSNPN and SVGIG (reference sequence). Supplemented by reference TRBV30 and TRBJ2-7, the full variable domain reads SQTIHQWPATLVQPVGSPLSLECTVEGTSNPNLYWYRQAAGRGLQLLFYSVGIGQISSEVPQNLSASRPQDRQFILSSKKLLLSDSGFYLCAWSSRDRLYEQYFGPGTRLTVT.